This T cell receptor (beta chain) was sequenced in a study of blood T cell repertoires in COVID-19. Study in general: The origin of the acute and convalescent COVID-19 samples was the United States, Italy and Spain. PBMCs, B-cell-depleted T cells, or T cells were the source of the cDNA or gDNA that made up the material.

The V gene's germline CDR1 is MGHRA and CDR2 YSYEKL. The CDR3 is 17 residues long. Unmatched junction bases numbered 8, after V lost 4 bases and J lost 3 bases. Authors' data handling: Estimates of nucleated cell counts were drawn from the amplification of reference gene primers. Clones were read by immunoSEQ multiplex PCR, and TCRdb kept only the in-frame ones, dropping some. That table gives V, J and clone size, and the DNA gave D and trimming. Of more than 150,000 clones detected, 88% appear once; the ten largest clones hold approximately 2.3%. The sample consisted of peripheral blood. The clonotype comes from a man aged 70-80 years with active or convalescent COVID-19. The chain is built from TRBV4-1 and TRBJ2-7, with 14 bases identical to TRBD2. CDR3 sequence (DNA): TGCGCCAGCAGCCCCGGGACTAGCGGGAGCCTCCTCTACGAGCAGTACTTC. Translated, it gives CASSPGTSGSLLYEQYF.